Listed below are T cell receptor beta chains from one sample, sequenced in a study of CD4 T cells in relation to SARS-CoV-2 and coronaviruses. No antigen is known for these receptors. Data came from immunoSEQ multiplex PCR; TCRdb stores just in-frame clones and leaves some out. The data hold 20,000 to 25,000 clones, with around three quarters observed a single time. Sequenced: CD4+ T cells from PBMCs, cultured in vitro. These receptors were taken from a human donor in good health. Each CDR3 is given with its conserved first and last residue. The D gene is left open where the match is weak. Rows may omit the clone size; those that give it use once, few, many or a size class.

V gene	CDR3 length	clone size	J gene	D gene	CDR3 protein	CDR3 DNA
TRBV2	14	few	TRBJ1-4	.	CASSAQGEYEKLFF	TGTGCCAGCAGTGCGCAGGGAGAATATGAAAAACTGTTTTTT
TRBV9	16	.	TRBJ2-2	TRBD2	CASSGTSGSWGGELFF	TGTGCCAGCAGCGGAACTAGCGGGAGTTGGGGCGGGGAGCTGTTTTTT
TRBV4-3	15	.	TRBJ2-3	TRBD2	CASSFTAGGVDTQYF	TGCGCCAGCAGCTTCACAGCGGGGGGCGTAGATACGCAGTATTTT
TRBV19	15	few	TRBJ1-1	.	CASSTQGRENTEAFF	TGTGCCAGTAGTACCCAGGGACGGGAGAACACTGAAGCTTTCTTT
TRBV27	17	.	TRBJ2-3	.	CASSLKNRDSRADTQYF	TGTGCCAGCAGTCTAAAAAACAGGGATAGCAGGGCAGATACGCAGTATTTT
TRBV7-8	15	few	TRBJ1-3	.	CASSLHGGTGNTIYF	TGTGCCAGCAGCTTACACGGGGGCACCGGAAACACCATATATTTT
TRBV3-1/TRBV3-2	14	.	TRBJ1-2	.	CASSQGVRGYGYTF	TGTGCCAGCAGCCAAGGGGTCAGAGGCTATGGCTACACCTTC
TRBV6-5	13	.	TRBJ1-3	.	CASMGELGNTIYF	TGTGCCAGCATGGGGGAATTGGGAAACACCATATATTTT
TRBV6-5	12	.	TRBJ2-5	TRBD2	CATRGVGETQYF	TGTGCCACCCGGGGGGTCGGAGAGACCCAGTACTTC
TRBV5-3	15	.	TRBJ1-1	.	CARSYQRVLNTEAFF	TGTGCCAGAAGCTACCAGAGGGTTCTGAACACTGAAGCTTTCTTT
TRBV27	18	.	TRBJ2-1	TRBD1	CASIPDPTGANSYNEQFF	TGTGCCAGCATACCTGACCCGACAGGGGCGAACTCCTACAATGAGCAGTTCTTC
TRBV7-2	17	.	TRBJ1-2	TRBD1	CASSLGGQGALGYGYTF	TGTGCCAGCAGCTTAGGGGGACAGGGGGCGCTTGGCTATGGCTACACCTTC
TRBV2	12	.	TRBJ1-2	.	CASALDSYGYTF	TGTGCCAGCGCCCTGGACTCTTATGGCTACACCTTC
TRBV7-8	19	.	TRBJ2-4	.	CASSLAAGTLLTAKNIQYF	TGTGCCAGCAGCTTAGCGGCAGGGACGCTTCTTACAGCCAAAAACATTCAGTACTTC
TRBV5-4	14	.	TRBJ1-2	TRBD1	CASSQIGTEEGYTF	TGTGCCAGCAGTCAAATAGGGACAGAAGAGGGCTACACCTTC
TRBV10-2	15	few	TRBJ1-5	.	CASSERLNSNQPQHF	TGCGCCAGCAGTGAGCGACTAAATAGCAATCAGCCCCAGCATTTT
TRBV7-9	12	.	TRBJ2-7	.	CASSPGYYEQYF	TGTGCCAGCAGCCCTGGGTACTACGAGCAGTACTTC
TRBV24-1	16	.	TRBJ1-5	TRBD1	CATRKDRGVVFQPQHF	TGTGCCACCAGAAAAGACAGGGGGGTTGTATTTCAGCCCCAGCATTTT
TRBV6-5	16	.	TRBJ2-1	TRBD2	CASSYSGLAGQNEQFF	TGTGCCAGCAGTTACTCGGGACTAGCGGGACAAAATGAGCAGTTCTTC
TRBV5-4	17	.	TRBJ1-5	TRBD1	CASSFGTGGGSNQPQHF	TGTGCCAGCAGCTTCGGGACAGGGGGCGGGAGCAATCAGCCCCAGCATTTT
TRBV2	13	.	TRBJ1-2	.	CASSSRGNEGYTF	TGTGCCAGCAGTAGCAGGGGAAATGAGGGCTACACCTTC
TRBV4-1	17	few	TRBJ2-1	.	CASSQGGGAVSYNEQFF	TGCGCCAGCAGCCAAGGTGGCGGAGCGGTCTCCTACAATGAGCAGTTCTTC
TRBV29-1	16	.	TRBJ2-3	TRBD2	CSVDTDLAGGTDTQYF	TGCAGCGTTGATACTGACCTAGCGGGGGGTACAGATACGCAGTATTTT
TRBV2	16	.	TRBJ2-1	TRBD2	CASRRMGPGGADEQFF	TGTGCCAGCAGACGAATGGGGCCGGGGGGGGCGGATGAGCAGTTCTTC
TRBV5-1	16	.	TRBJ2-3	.	CASSSRQGSSTDTQYF	TGCGCCAGCAGCTCGAGGCAGGGGTCTAGCACAGATACGCAGTATTTT
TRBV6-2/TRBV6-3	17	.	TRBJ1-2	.	CASSPRVGQPLIYGYTF	TGTGCCAGCAGCCCTCGAGTCGGACAGCCGCTCATCTATGGCTACACCTTC
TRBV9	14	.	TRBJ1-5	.	CASSEGGGNQPQHF	TGTGCCAGCAGCGAGGGGGGGGGCAATCAGCCCCAGCATTTT
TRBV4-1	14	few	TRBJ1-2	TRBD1	CASSPRETGVGYTF	TGCGCCAGCAGCCCCCGTGAGACAGGGGTGGGCTACACCTTC
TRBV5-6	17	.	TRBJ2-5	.	CASSLAFKRHSQETQYF	TGTGCCAGCAGCTTGGCGTTTAAGAGACACAGCCAAGAGACCCAGTACTTC
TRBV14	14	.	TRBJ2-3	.	CASSIRGATDTQYF	TGTGCCAGCAGCATCCGCGGGGCCACAGATACGCAGTATTTT
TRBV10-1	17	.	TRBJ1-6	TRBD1	CASSGTGERWIDSPLHF	TGCGCCAGCAGTGGGACAGGGGAACGGTGGATAGATTCACCCCTCCACTTT
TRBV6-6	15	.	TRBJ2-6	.	CASIDRPSGANVLTF	TGTGCCAGCATCGATAGACCCTCTGGGGCCAACGTCCTGACTTTC
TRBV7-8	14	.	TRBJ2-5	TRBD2	CASRVGGVRETQYF	TGTGCCAGCAGGGTTGGGGGGGTGAGGGAGACCCAGTACTTC
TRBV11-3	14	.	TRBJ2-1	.	CASSLGGSYNEQFF	TGTGCCAGCAGCTTGGGGGGCTCCTACAATGAGCAGTTCTTC
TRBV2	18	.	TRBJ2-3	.	CASSEAAGGGPSTDTQYF	TGTGCCAGCAGTGAAGCGGCTGGGGGGGGGCCTAGCACAGATACGCAGTATTTT
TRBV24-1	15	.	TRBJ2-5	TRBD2	CATSVRRGGPETQYF	TGTGCCACCAGTGTCCGGCGGGGGGGCCCGGAGACCCAGTACTTC
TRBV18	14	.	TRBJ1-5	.	CASSPSESNQPQHF	TGTGCCAGCTCACCATCCGAGAGCAATCAGCCCCAGCATTTT
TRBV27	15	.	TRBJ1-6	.	CASSIQAFYNSPLHF	TGTGCCAGCAGTATCCAGGCGTTCTATAATTCACCCCTCCACTTT